The 17 T cell receptor beta chains below were found in one sample sequenced in a study of T cells after yellow fever vaccination. TCRdb used MiXCR to reprocess the 5' RACE reads, holding one entry per CDR3 protein. The table records just under 600,000 distinct CDR3 sequences, approximately 12% of them present only once. This specimen consisted of PBMCs, obtained on the day of the yellow fever booster vaccination. All receptors derive from a man aged 25 to 40 who received the YFV17D yellow fever vaccine.

This clonotype was seen only a few times. The chain recombines TRBV20-1 with TRBJ2-5; D not resolved. Germline V lookup: CDR1 DFQATT, CDR2 SNEGSKA (reference sequence). The CDR3 totals 13 residues. V lost 5 bases and J 0 bases, leaving 10 bases between the germline ends. The CDR3 loop is CSARSANQETQYF. The DNA for the CDR3 is TGCAGTGCTCGATCAGCGAACCAAGAGACCCAGTACTTC.

This clonotype showed up just a few times. The V gene is TRBV20-1, the J gene TRBJ1-1; D is perhaps TRBD1 (6 bases). The germline gives CDR1 DFQATT, CDR2 SNEGSKA (reference sequence). The ends were cut back, 5 bases at V and 2 bases at J, with 12 bases in the middle. This CDR3 is 13 amino acids long. The CDR3 loop is CSASQGPNTEAFF. The CDR3 region has the DNA TGCAGTGCTTCTCAGGGGCCTAACACTGAAGCTTTCTTT.

V gene TRBV20-1 combines with J gene TRBJ2-5, with TRBD1 identical over 12 bases. This CDR3 spans 15 amino acids. CDR1 and CDR2 from the germline V gene are DFQATT and SNEGSKA (reference sequence). Losses at the gene ends were 0 bases for V and 5 bases for J; bases not matched to a gene: 4. CDR3 loop: CSARDGTGGAETQYF. CDR3 nucleotide sequence: TGCAGTGCTAGAGACGGGACAGGGGGCGCGGAGACCCAGTACTTC.

J is TRBJ2-3 and V is TRBV20-1, with D possibly TRBD1 on 6 matching bases. The CDR3 has 14 amino acids. V was shortened by 5 bases and J by 0 bases, with 12 bases between the two germline ends. CDR1 is DFQATT and CDR2 is SNEGSKA in the germline V gene (reference sequence). CDR3 sequence (DNA): TGCAGTGCTGGACAGCTAACTAGCACAGATACGCAGTATTTT. Protein sequence: CSAGQLTSTDTQYF.

This clonotype showed up just a few times. A clone one base away is much larger, so this may be a read error. The rearrangement links TRBV7-2 to TRBJ2-1; tentatively, D is TRBD1 or TRBD2 (5 bases each). Trimming shortened V by 1 base and J by 2 bases, and 9 bases separated the two germline ends. CDR3 size: 15 residues. In germline, CDR1 is SGHTA, CDR2 FQGNSA. CDR3 protein: CASSLVGTTYNEQFF. DNA for the CDR3: TGTGCCAGCAGCTTAGTGGGGACCACCTACAATGAGCAGTTCTTC.

This chain uses TRBV7-2 with TRBJ1-6; a possible D gene is TRBD1 (5 bases). This CDR3 comprises 14 residues. Trimming took 3 bases from V and 8 from J, leaving 11 bases between them. Germline loops: CDR1 SGHTA, CDR2 FQGNSA. The CDR3: CASSFQGADSPLHF. The CDR3 nucleotides are TGTGCCAGCAGCTTCCAGGGCGCGGATTCACCCCTCCACTTT.

This clonotype was detected ten times or more. CDR3: CASRLSGSSYNEQFF. The CDR3 DNA reads as TGTGCCAGCAGACTGAGCGGAAGCTCCTACAATGAGCAGTTCTTC. This sequence joins TRBV28 and TRBJ2-1, with a weak D call TRBD2 (5 bases). Germline V gene lookup returns CDR1 MDHEN and CDR2 SYDVKM. The CDR3 contains 15 residues. V lost 6 bases and J 0 bases, leaving 12 bases between the germline ends.

The rearrangement uses TRBV4-2 and TRBJ1-4; no clear D. The CDR3 length is 15 residues. V lost 0 bases and J 5 bases, leaving 10 bases between the germline ends. CDR1 is LGHNA, CDR2 YNFKEQ, per germline. The CDR3 reads CASSQDLGPNEKLFF. The CDR3 DNA follows: TGTGCCAGCAGCCAAGATCTAGGGCCAAATGAAAAACTGTTTTTT.

This clonotype has only a few counts. The rearrangement uses TRBV7-2 and TRBJ2-7, with 8 bases identical to TRBD2. This CDR3 spans 15 amino acids. CDR1 is SGHTA and CDR2 is FQGNSA in the germline V gene. V was pared by 5 bases and J by 1 base, with 7 bases of the junction left unmatched. Written as DNA, the CDR3 is TGTGCCAGCAGCCCCCAGTCTAGCGGGTCCTACGAGCAGTACTTC. Translating gives CASSPQSSGSYEQYF.

The chain couples TRBV12-5 to TRBJ2-1; the match to TRBD2 covers 9 bases. With 4 bases clipped from V and 6 bases from J, the junction kept 13 bases outside the gene matches. The CDR3 consists of 17 residues. Germline assignment: CDR1 LGHNT and CDR2 FRNRAP. DNA for the CDR3: TGTGCTAGTGGTTGGATATTGAGCGGGAGGCCGGGCAATGAGCAGTTCTTC. Protein product: CASGWILSGRPGNEQFF. Variable domain in full (rest from reference TRBV12-5 and TRBJ2-1): DARVTQTPRHKVTEMGQEVTMRCQPILGHNTVFWYRQTMMQGLELLAYFRNRAPLDDSGMPKDRFSAEMPDATLATLKIQPSEPRDSAVYFCASGWILSGRPGNEQFFGPGTRLTVL.

Only a few counts were recorded for this clonotype. The genes are TRBV15 and TRBJ2-5; D is uncertain. CDR1 is LNHNV, CDR2 YYDKDF, per germline (reference sequence). This CDR3 has 16 residues. V was clipped by 0 bases and J by 0 bases, with 11 bases between them. The CDR3 DNA is TGTGCCACCAGCAGAGATAGGGCGTCTTACCAAGAGACCCAGTACTTC. It yields the protein CATSRDRASYQETQYF. Variable domain in full (rest from reference TRBV15 and TRBJ2-5): DAMVIQNPRYQVTQFGKPVTLSCSQTLNHNVMYWYQQKSSQAPKLLFHYYDKDFNNEADTPDNFQSRRPNTSFCFLDIRSPGLGDTAMYLCATSRDRASYQETQYFGPGTRLLVL.

The chain uses TRBV7-2 and TRBJ2-3; no definite D call. The CDR3 covers 14 residues. Looked up from germline, CDR1 is SGHTA and CDR2 is FQGNSA. V was clipped by 5 bases and J by 4 bases, with 13 bases between them. Here the CDR3 reads CASSRGPGPDTQYF. The CDR3 DNA is TGTGCCAGCAGCCGAGGACCGGGCCCAGATACGCAGTATTTT.

This clonotype was seen more than once but under ten times. CDR3 sequence: CAWSVLGTTNYEQYF. As DNA, the CDR3 is TGTGCCTGGAGTGTACTGGGGACTACGAACTACGAGCAGTACTTC. The gene calls are TRBV30 and TRBJ2-7; TRBD2 matches 7 bases. The trim removed 0 bases at V and 3 bases at J, leaving 8 bases unmatched. The germline V gene encodes CDR1 GTSNPN and CDR2 SVGIG (reference sequence). This CDR3 has 15 amino acids.

J is TRBJ2-5 and V is TRBV19, with 7 bases identical to TRBD2. The length of the CDR3 is 14 residues. Germline CDR1 LNHDA, CDR2 SQIVND (reference sequence). Trimming removed 8 bases from V and 5 bases from J; junction bases left unmatched: 11. CDR3 sequence (DNA): TGTGCCAGTTGGCCCGGGGGGAGAGGGGAGACCCAGTACTTC. This translates into CASWPGGRGETQYF.

This clonotype has more than one count but fewer than ten. This chain connects TRBV6-1 to TRBJ2-3, with D maybe TRBD2 (6 bases). CDR1 is MNHNS, CDR2 SASEGT, per germline. Trimming took off 10 bases at V and 3 bases at J, with 17 bases between the two ends. CDR3 length: 14 amino acids. This CDR3 reads CATRETGATDTQYF. In nucleotides, the CDR3 is TGTGCCACAAGGGAAACGGGAGCTACAGATACGCAGTATTTT.

This chain uses TRBV7-2 with TRBJ2-1; TRBD2 aligns across 7 bases. The V and J ends lost 5 bases and 9 bases, in that order; junction bases with no gene match: 10. Germline CDR1 is SGHTA and CDR2 is FQGNSA. This CDR3 is built from 14 residues. The CDR3 nucleotides read TGTGCCAGCAGCCCCCTAGGGTTAGCGGGTGAGCAGTTCTTC. The encoded protein is CASSPLGLAGEQFF.

This clonotype was counted a few times. The genes are TRBV4-3 and TRBJ2-7; 11 bases map to TRBD2. V shed 3 bases, J shed 3 bases, and the junction held 7 bases outside the gene matches. Germline V CDR1 and CDR2: LGHNA, YSLEER. The CDR3 extends over 16 amino acids. CDR3: CASSQYLAGGYYEQYF. CDR3 nucleotide sequence: TGCGCCAGCAGCCAGTACCTAGCGGGAGGTTACTACGAGCAGTACTTC.